Presented here are 25 T cell receptor beta chains from one specimen sequenced in a study of T cells after yellow fever vaccination. TCRdb passed the 5' RACE reads through MiXCR, listing each CDR3 protein once. Here the sample spans nearly 300,000 distinct CDR3 sequences, around 8.6% being singletons. Sequenced material: CD4+ T cells sorted from PBMCs, taken 5 days after the yellow fever booster vaccination. These receptors all come from a man younger than 30 who received the YFV17D yellow fever vaccine.

This clonotype was recorded many times. V usage is TRBV11-2 and J usage is TRBJ1-1; 8 nucleotides line up with TRBD1. Looked up from germline, CDR1 is SGHAT and CDR2 is FQNNGV. After removal of 5 bases from V and 2 bases from J, the junction contained 7 bases not matched to a gene. The CDR3 is 15 residues long. The CDR3 bases are TGTGCCAGCAGCCCTAGGGGACAGGTAAACACTGAAGCTTTCTTT. Translating gives CASSPRGQVNTEAFF.

This clonotype was seen ten or more times. The chain uses TRBV4-1 and TRBJ2-5; the D gene is possibly TRBD2 (6 bases). Trimming took off 1 base at V and 5 bases at J, with 14 bases between the two ends. Germline lookup yields CDR1 MGHRA and CDR2 YSYEKL. The CDR3 contains 15 residues. CDR3 DNA: TGCGCCAGCAGCCAAGGCAATGGGGGAGGCGAGACCCAGTACTTC. The encoded protein is CASSQGNGGGETQYF.

The V and J genes are TRBV3-1 and TRBJ2-7; TRBD2 matches at 7 bases. Trimming took 0 bases from V and 0 from J; bases not matched to a gene: 11. The germline V gene encodes CDR1 LGHDT and CDR2 YNNKEL (reference sequence). The CDR3 loop spans 18 amino acids. The CDR3 loop reads CASSQDPQRGPSSYEQYF. CDR3 DNA: TGTGCCAGCAGCCAAGATCCCCAGCGGGGACCTAGCTCCTACGAGCAGTACTTC.

This clonotype was observed a handful of times. V gene TRBV6-6 combines with J gene TRBJ2-6, with D hard to call. The CDR3 has 16 residues. The V end was cut by 5 bases, the J end by 0 bases, with 11 bases between. CDR1 and CDR2 from the germline V gene are MNHNY and SVGAGI (reference sequence). The CDR3 is CASSRIKTSGANVLTF. CDR3 sequence (DNA): TGTGCCAGCAGTCGAATCAAGACCTCTGGGGCCAACGTCCTGACTTTC.

The CDR3 DNA reads TGCGCCAGCAGCCCGGAAGTGGCCGGGGCCAACGTCCTGACTTTC. It translates to CASSPEVAGANVLTF. The chain employs TRBV5-1 and TRBJ2-6; no firm D call. The CDR3 is 15 residues long. With 4 bases removed from V and 4 bases from J, the gap between germline ends came to 12 bases. Germline assignment: CDR1 SGHRS and CDR2 YFSETQ.

The chain uses TRBV20-1 and TRBJ2-7; perhaps TRBD1 as D (7 bases). V lost 3 bases and J lost 6, with 12 bases in between. This CDR3 region has 12 residues. CDR1 is DFQATT, CDR2 SNEGSKA, per germline (reference sequence). Written as DNA, the CDR3 is TGCAGTGCTAGGGAGGGGGCTGGCGAGCAGTACGTC. This codes for CSAREGAGEQYV.

This clonotype was seen ten or more times. V usage is TRBV12-3 or TRBV12-4 and J usage is TRBJ1-5, with D unclear. V lost 1 base to trimming and J lost 6 bases, with 7 bases between them. The CDR3 spans 13 residues. This CDR3 is CASSLGGGQPQHF. CDR3 in DNA: TGTGCCAGCAGTTTAGGGGGAGGTCAGCCCCAGCATTTT.

This chain joins TRBV6-5 and TRBJ2-1, with TRBD1 matching over 12 bases. CDR1 is MNHEY and CDR2 is SVGAGI in the germline V gene. V lost 2 bases to trimming and J lost 12 bases; unmatched junction nucleotides: 14. The CDR3 is made up of 17 amino acids. The CDR3 coding sequence is TGTGCCAGCAGTTACCGCCCAACCGGGACAGGGGGCGGTGGGCAGTTCTTC. Encoded protein: CASSYRPTGTGGGGQFF.

This clonotype was counted a few times. The V and J genes are TRBV5-1 and TRBJ2-3; TRBD2 is a possible D gene (6 bases). Per the germline V gene, CDR1 is SGHRS and CDR2 is YFSETQ. Trimming left V 0 bases short and J 1 base short, with 12 bases between. The CDR3 has 16 amino acids. The CDR3 is CASSLGTSYGTDTQYF. DNA for the CDR3: TGCGCCAGCAGCTTGGGTACTAGCTATGGCACAGATACGCAGTATTTT.

This clonotype came up many times. The CDR3 nucleotides read TGTGCCAGCAGAGGACCCCGGGGGGCGCTAAATGAGCAGTTCTTC. Its translation is CASRGPRGALNEQFF. The gene calls are TRBV12-3 or TRBV12-4 and TRBJ2-1, with a tentative D call TRBD2 (7 bases). The CDR3 sequence is 15 residues long. Deletions cut 6 bases from V and 7 bases from J, with 19 bases between.

The chain has TRBV5-1 and TRBJ1-1; D remains ambiguous. This CDR3 has 16 amino acids. Trimming took off 4 bases at V and 3 bases at J, with 19 bases between the two ends. CDR1 is SGHRS and CDR2 is YFSETQ in the germline V gene. CDR3: CASSEGLGPYDTEAFF. CDR3 DNA: TGCGCCAGCAGCGAAGGGCTCGGCCCCTATGACACTGAAGCTTTCTTT.

The gene calls are TRBV5-4 and TRBJ2-2, with 10 bases lining up with TRBD1. Germline-derived CDR1 and CDR2 are SGHNT and YYREEE (reference sequence). This CDR3 is built from 16 residues. The V segment lost 2 bases and the J segment 5 bases; nucleotides outside the gene matches: 6. DNA of the CDR3: TGTGCCAGCAGCTTAGGACAGGGGGTTTATACCGGGGAGCTGTTTTTT. Translated: CASSLGQGVYTGELFF.

The rearrangement joins TRBV20-1 to TRBJ2-3; unclear D gene. The V end lost 1 base, the J end lost 6 bases, and 14 bases lay between the germline ends. CDR3 length: 14 amino acids. Germline V lookup: CDR1 DFQATT, CDR2 SNEGSKA (reference sequence). Here the CDR3 reads CSARGAPPTDTQYF. The CDR3 nucleotides read TGCAGTGCTAGAGGGGCCCCCCCCACGGATACGCAGTATTTT.

A few counts support this clonotype. Here the CDR3 DNA reads TGCAGTGCTAGGGCGACAGCTGCTAGCACAGATACGCAGTATTTT. It translates to CSARATAASTDTQYF. The chain carries TRBV20-1 and TRBJ2-3; weak D call: TRBD1 (5 bases). Trimming removed 3 bases from V and 0 bases from J, with 13 bases in between. Germline CDR1 and CDR2: DFQATT and SNEGSKA (reference sequence). The CDR3 extends over 15 amino acids.

This clonotype was observed many times. V gene TRBV10-2 combines with J gene TRBJ2-3; D ambiguous. V was cut by 3 bases and J by 5 bases, with 9 bases left in between. The CDR3 runs 13 residues. Germline V CDR1 and CDR2: WSHSY, SAAADI. This chain's CDR3 is CASSDQAQDTQYF. The CDR3 DNA reads TGCGCCAGCAGTGATCAGGCACAAGATACGCAGTATTTT.

This clonotype was seen many times. The rearrangement uses TRBV20-1 and TRBJ2-3; D not resolved. Trimming stripped 1 base from V and 0 bases from J, with 14 bases between. The CDR3 sequence is 16 residues long. The germline V gene has CDR1 DFQATT and CDR2 SNEGSKA (reference sequence). The CDR3: CSARVGGGSSTDTQYF. The CDR3 bases are TGCAGTGCTAGAGTAGGTGGCGGTTCTAGCACAGATACGCAGTATTTT.

The gene calls are TRBV7-2 and TRBJ1-2; D gene uncertain. This CDR3 has 14 residues. V was cut by 5 bases and J by 7 bases, with 17 bases left in between. Germline loops: CDR1 SGHTA, CDR2 FQGNSA. CDR3 sequence: CASSPGPGLSGYTF. In DNA, the CDR3 is TGTGCCAGCAGCCCAGGCCCGGGGTTAAGTGGCTACACCTTC.

The chain carries TRBV6-2 or TRBV6-3 and TRBJ1-1, with unresolved D. V was clipped by 6 bases and J by 1 base, with 9 bases between them. CDR1 is MNHEY, CDR2 SVGEGT, per germline. CDR3 length equals 13 residues. CDR3 sequence (DNA): TGTGCCAGCAGGGAACGGCGGAACACTGAAGCTTTCTTT. Translation gives CASRERRNTEAFF.

This clonotype occurred a few times. V and J are TRBV28 and TRBJ2-3; 8 bases are a match to TRBD2. Germline V lookup: CDR1 MDHEN, CDR2 SYDVKM. V trimming: 6 bases; J trimming: 1 base; junction bases outside the gene matches: 18. The CDR3 loop spans 19 amino acids. CDR3 amino acids: CASSPLEVAGLPGTDTQYF. The CDR3 bases are TGTGCCAGCAGCCCACTTGAGGTAGCGGGGCTCCCCGGCACAGATACGCAGTATTTT.

The genes are TRBV25-1 and TRBJ2-7, with D possibly matching TRBD1 (6 bases). Germline V gene lookup returns CDR1 MGHDK and CDR2 SYGVNS. The CDR3 runs to 15 residues. The germline V and J ends were trimmed by 7 bases and 3 bases, with 19 bases remaining between them. DNA of the CDR3: TGTGCCAGCACCCCATCCAGGGGACCTTTCTACGAGCAGTACTTC. This codes for CASTPSRGPFYEQYF.

The V gene is TRBV9, the J gene TRBJ2-5; 7 bases are shared with TRBD1. V dropped 2 bases and J dropped 4; count of bases not matched to a gene: 8. The CDR3 runs 15 residues. The germline V gene encodes CDR1 SGDLS and CDR2 YYNGEE. CDR3 residues: CASSVQGTAAETQYF. CDR3 sequence (DNA): TGTGCCAGCAGCGTGCAAGGGACAGCGGCAGAGACCCAGTACTTC. Full variable domain (rest looked up from reference TRBV9 and TRBJ2-5): DSGVTQTPKHLITATGQRVTLRCSPRSGDLSVYWYQQSLDQGLQFLIQYYNGEERAKGNILERFSAQQFPDLHSELNLSSLELGDSALYFCASSVQGTAAETQYFGPGTRLLVL.

This clonotype has only a few counts. V is TRBV20-1 and J is TRBJ2-1; TRBD2 matches at 8 bases. The CDR3 covers 15 residues. V lost 4 bases and J lost 2; bases outside the gene matches: 7. Germline assignment: CDR1 DFQATT and CDR2 SNEGSKA (reference sequence). Here the CDR3 DNA reads TGCAGTGCTATCGGGCGGGGGGCCACCTACAATGAGCAGTTCTTC. It encodes CSAIGRGATYNEQFF.

This clonotype has more than one count but fewer than ten. V and J are TRBV4-2 and TRBJ1-1; tentative D call: TRBD1 (5 bases). Trimming removed 1 base from V and 7 bases from J, with 10 bases in between. CDR1 is LGHNA, CDR2 YNFKEQ, per germline. The CDR3 is made up of 13 amino acids. The CDR3 loop reads CASSQADSREAFF. DNA for the CDR3: TGTGCCAGCAGCCAAGCTGACAGCCGTGAAGCTTTCTTT.

There are a few counts of this clonotype. This rearrangement joins TRBV2 to TRBJ2-7; 7 positions match TRBD1. The CDR3 length is 13 residues. The germline V gene has CDR1 SNHLY and CDR2 FYNNEI. V was pared by 6 bases and J by 1 base, with 3 bases of the junction left unmatched. CDR3 DNA: TGTGCCAGCAGAACGACAGGGTCCTACGAGCAGTACTTC. Translated, it gives CASRTTGSYEQYF.

This sequence joins TRBV29-1 and TRBJ2-1, with 9 bases identical to TRBD2. The junction had 7 bases not matched to a gene; V was cut back by 2 bases and J by 8 bases. Germline CDR1 reads SQVTM; CDR2 reads ANQGSEA. The CDR3 is made up of 14 amino acids. CDR3 in amino acids: CSVERGGGAYEQFF. As DNA, the CDR3 is TGCAGCGTTGAAAGGGGCGGGGGGGCTTATGAGCAGTTCTTC.